This T cell receptor (beta chain) was documented in a study of cytomegalovirus exposure and HLA in healthy donors. Findings and limits, study-wide: When analyzed later, a missense DCLRE1C variant was found to be linked to TCR beta V- and J-gene trimming. TCR association rates varied by HLA locus in a later analysis, with DRB1 highest and HLA-C lowest. Cytomegalovirus-associated TCR beta chains were listed, numbering 150 to 200. Later analysis indicated greater clonal expansion among HLA-associated TCR beta chains than among equally common other chains.

Germline-derived CDR1 and CDR2 are LNHDA and SQIVND (reference sequence). This CDR3 region has 14 residues. The V end lost 2 bases, the J end lost 2 bases, and 7 bases lay between the germline ends. Details on this clone: Its target is unknown.

In the PCR, 60 Vbeta and 13 Jbeta primers were used. Only in-frame clones appear in the TCRdb table, and some are missing; sequencing was by immunoSEQ multiplex PCR. The sample lists some 150,000 clones, 75% to 80% occurring once. Sequencing was performed on PBMCs. The chain recombines TRBV19 with TRBJ1-5; D is unclear. The clonotype comes from a male donor in good health and CMV-seronegative. CDR3 in DNA: TGTGCCAGTAGTATACCGCCAGGCAATCAGCCCCAGCATTTT. As protein: CASSIPPGNQPQHF.